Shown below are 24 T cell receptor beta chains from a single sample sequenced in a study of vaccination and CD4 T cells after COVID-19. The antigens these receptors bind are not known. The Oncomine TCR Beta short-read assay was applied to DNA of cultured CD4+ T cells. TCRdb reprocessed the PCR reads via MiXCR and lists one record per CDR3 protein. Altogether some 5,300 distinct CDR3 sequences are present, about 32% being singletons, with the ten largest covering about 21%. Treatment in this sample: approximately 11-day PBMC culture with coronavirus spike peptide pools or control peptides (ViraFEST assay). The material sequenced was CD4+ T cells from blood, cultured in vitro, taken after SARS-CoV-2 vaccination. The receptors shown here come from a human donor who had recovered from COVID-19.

In DNA, the CDR3 is TGTGCCAGCAGCCATGGACAGGAGGTCACAGATACGCAGTATTTT. Its protein is CASSHGQEVTDTQYF. The chain joins TRBV7-9 to TRBJ2-3, with TRBD1 identical over 7 bases. Looked up from germline, CDR1 is SEHNR and CDR2 is FQNEAQ (reference sequence). The CDR3 runs 15 residues. The V segment lost 5 bases and the J segment 2 bases; nucleotides outside the gene matches: 7. The whole variable domain, filled in from reference TRBV7-9 and TRBJ2-3, reads DTGVSQNPRHKITKRGQNVTFRCDPISEHNRLYWYRQTLGQGPEFLTYFQNEAQLEKSRLLSDRFSAERPKGSFSTLEIQRTEQGDSAMYLCASSHGQEVTDTQYFGPGTRLTVL.

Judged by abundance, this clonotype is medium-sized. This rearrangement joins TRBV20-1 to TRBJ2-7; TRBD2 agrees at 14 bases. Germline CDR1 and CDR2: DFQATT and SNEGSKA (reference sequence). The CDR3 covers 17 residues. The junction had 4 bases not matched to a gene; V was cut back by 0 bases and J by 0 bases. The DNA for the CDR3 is TGCAGTGCTAGAGATGGGACTAGCGGGAGTGTCTCCTACGAGCAGTACTTC. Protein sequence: CSARDGTSGSVSYEQYF.

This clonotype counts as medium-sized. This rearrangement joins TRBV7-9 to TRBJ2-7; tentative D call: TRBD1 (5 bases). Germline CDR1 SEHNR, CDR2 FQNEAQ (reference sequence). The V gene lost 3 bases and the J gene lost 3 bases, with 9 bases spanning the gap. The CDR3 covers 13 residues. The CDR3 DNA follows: TGTGCCAGCAGCTTGACAGTAGACTACGAGCAGTACTTC. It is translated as CASSLTVDYEQYF.

The CDR3 coding sequence is TGTGCCAGCAGCTTAGATTGGGGATCAGGGTACACCAACACTGAAGCTTTCTTT. This codes for CASSLDWGSGYTNTEAFF. V and J are TRBV11-3 and TRBJ1-1, with TRBD1 as a possible D gene (5 bases). The CDR3 runs 18 residues. Trimming took off 0 bases at V and 2 bases at J, with 19 bases between the two ends. Germline V gene data show CDR1 as SGHNT and CDR2 as YENEEA.

CDR3 in amino acids: CASSLLAGQETQYF. CDR3 nucleotides: TGTGCCAGCAGTTTACTAGCGGGCCAAGAGACCCAGTACTTC. The chain combines TRBV28 with TRBJ2-5; TRBD2 aligns across 8 bases. CDR3 length: 14 residues. The germline V gene has CDR1 MDHEN and CDR2 SYDVKM. Trimming took 2 bases from V and 1 from J; bases not matched to a gene: 0. The full variable domain, in which reference TRBV28 and TRBJ2-5 provide the parts outside the CDR3, is DVKVTQSSRYLVKRTGEKVFLECVQDMDHENMFWYRQDPGLGLRLIYFSYDVKMKEKGDIPEGYSVSREKKERFSLILESASTNQTSMYLCASSLLAGQETQYFGPGTRLLVL.

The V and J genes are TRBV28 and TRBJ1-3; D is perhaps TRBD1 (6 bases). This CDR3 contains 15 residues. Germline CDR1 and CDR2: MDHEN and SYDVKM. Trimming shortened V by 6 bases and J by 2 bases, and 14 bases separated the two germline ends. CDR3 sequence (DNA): TGTGCCAGCAGGCTAACAGGGCGGGCTGGAAACACCATATATTTT. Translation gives CASRLTGRAGNTIYF.

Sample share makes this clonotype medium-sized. CDR3 amino acids: CSARGQGAGNQPQHF. CDR3 in DNA: TGCAGTGCTAGGGGACAGGGGGCAGGCAATCAGCCCCAGCATTTT. The genes are TRBV20-1 and TRBJ1-5; 12 bases fit TRBD1. Looked up from germline, CDR1 is DFQATT and CDR2 is SNEGSKA (reference sequence). Unmatched junction bases numbered 2, after V lost 3 bases and J lost 2 bases. The CDR3 has 15 amino acids.

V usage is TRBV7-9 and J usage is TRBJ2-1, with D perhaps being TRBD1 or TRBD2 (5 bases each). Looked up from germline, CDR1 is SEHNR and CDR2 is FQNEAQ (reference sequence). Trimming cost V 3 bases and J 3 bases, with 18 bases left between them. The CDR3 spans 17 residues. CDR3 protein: CASSFARGSGNYNEQFF. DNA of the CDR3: TGTGCCAGCAGCTTCGCAAGGGGAAGCGGAAACTACAATGAGCAGTTCTTC.

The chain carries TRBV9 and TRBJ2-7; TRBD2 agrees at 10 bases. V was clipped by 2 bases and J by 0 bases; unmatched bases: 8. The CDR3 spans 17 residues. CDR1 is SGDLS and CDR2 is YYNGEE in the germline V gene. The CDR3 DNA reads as TGTGCCAGCAGCGTCAGTAGCGGGGGGCCCCCCTCCTACGAGCAGTACTTC. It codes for CASSVSSGGPPSYEQYF.

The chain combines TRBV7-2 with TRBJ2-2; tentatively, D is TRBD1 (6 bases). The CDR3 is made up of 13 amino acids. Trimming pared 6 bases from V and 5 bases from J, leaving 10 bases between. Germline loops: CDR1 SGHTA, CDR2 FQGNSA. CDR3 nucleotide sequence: TGTGCCAGCAGACCTACAGGGACCGGGGAGCTGTTTTTT. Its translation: CASRPTGTGELFF.

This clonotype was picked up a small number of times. The CDR3 DNA reads as TGTGCCAGCAGTTGGACTAGCGGGGGGGCAGAGACCCAGTACTTC. This codes for CASSWTSGGAETQYF. This chain links TRBV6-2 or TRBV6-3 with TRBJ2-5; TRBD2 agrees at 15 bases. Trimming cost V 4 bases and J 4 bases; bases outside gene matches: 1. Germline V gene data show CDR1 as MNHEY and CDR2 as SVGEGT. This CDR3 spans 15 amino acids.

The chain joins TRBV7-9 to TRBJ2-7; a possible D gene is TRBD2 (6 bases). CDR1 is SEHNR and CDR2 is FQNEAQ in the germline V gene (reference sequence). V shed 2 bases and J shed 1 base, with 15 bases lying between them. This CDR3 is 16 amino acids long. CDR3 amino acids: CASSLMRGLASYEQYF. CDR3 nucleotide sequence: TGTGCCAGCAGCTTAATGCGGGGACTCGCATCCTACGAGCAGTACTTC.

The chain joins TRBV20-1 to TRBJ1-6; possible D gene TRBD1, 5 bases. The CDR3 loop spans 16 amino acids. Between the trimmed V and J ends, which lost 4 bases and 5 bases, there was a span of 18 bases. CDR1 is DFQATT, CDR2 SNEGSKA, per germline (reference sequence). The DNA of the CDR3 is TGCAGTGCTACACCCTACGACAGATGGAATAATTCACCCCTCCACTTT. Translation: CSATPYDRWNNSPLHF.

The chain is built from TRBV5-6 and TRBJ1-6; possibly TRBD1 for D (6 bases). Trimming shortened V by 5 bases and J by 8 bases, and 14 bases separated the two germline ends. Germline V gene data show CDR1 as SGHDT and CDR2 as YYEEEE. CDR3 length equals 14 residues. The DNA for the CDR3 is TGTGCCAGCAGACTACAGGGCCGGCATTCACCCCTCCACTTT. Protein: CASRLQGRHSPLHF. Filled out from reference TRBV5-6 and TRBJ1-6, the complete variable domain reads DAGVTQSPTHLIKTRGQQVTLRCSPKSGHDTVSWYQQALGQGPQFIFQYYEEEERQRGNFPDRFSGHQFPNYSSELNVNALLLGDSALYLCASRLQGRHSPLHFGNGTRLTVT.

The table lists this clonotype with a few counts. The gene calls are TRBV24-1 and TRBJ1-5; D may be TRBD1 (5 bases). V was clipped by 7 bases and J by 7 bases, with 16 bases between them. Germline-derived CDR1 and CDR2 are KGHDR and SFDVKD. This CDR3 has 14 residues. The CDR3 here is CATSGPEGSQPQHF. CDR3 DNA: TGTGCCACCAGCGGCCCGGAGGGGTCGCAGCCCCAGCATTTT.

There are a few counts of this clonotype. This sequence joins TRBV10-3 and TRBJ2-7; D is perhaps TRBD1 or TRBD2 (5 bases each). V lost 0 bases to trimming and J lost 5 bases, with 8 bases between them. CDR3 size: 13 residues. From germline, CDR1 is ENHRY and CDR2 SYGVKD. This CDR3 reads CAISESGENEQYF. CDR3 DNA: TGTGCCATCAGTGAGTCGGGGGAAAACGAGCAGTACTTC.

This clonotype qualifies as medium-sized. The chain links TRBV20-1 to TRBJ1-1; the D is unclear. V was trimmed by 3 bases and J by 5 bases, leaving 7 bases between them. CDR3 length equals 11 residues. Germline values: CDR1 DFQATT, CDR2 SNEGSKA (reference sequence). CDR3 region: CSASRVTEAFF. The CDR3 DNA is TGCAGTGCTAGTCGGGTTACTGAAGCTTTCTTT.

The DNA of the CDR3 is TGTGCCAGCAGTTCTGTCCGGGGATCGGAGACCCAGTACTTC. Translating gives CASSSVRGSETQYF. V and J are TRBV28 and TRBJ2-5; maybe TRBD2 (5 bases). Trimming cost V 4 bases and J 5 bases, with 14 bases left between them. This CDR3 contains 14 residues. Per germline, CDR1 MDHEN and CDR2 SYDVKM.

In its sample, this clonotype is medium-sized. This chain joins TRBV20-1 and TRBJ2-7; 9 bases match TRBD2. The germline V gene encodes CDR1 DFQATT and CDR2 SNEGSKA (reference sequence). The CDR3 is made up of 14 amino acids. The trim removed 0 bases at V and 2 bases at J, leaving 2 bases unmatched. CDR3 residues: CSAREGGRAYEQYF. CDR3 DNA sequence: TGCAGTGCTAGAGAAGGCGGGAGGGCCTACGAGCAGTACTTC.

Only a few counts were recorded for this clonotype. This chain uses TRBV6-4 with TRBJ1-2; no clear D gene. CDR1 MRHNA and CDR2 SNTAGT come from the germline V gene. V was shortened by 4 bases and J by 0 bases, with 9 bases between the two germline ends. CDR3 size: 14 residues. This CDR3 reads CASSATVANYGYTF. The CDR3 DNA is TGTGCCAGCAGTGCCACAGTTGCTAACTATGGCTACACCTTC.

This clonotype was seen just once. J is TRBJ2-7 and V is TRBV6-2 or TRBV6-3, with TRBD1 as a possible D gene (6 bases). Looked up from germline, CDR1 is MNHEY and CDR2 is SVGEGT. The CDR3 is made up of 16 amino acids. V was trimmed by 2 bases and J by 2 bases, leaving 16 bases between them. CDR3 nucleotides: TGTGCCAGCAGTTACACAAGACAGGTGCTTACCTACGAGCAGTACTTC. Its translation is CASSYTRQVLTYEQYF.

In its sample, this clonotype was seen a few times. The CDR3 nucleotides read TGCAGCGTTGAATCAGGGGTCACTGAAGCTTTCTTT. As protein: CSVESGVTEAFF. This sequence joins TRBV29-1 and TRBJ1-1; possible D gene TRBD1, 6 bases. Trimming took off 2 bases at V and 4 bases at J, with 8 bases between the two ends. The CDR3 is made up of 12 amino acids. The V gene's germline CDR1 is SQVTM and CDR2 ANQGSEA. Supplemented by reference TRBV29-1 and TRBJ1-1, the full variable domain reads SAVISQKPSRDICQRGTSLTIQCQVDSQVTMMFWYRQQPGQSLTLIATANQGSEATYESGFVIDKFPISRPNLTFSTLTVSNMSPEDSSIYLCSVESGVTEAFFGQGTRLTVV.

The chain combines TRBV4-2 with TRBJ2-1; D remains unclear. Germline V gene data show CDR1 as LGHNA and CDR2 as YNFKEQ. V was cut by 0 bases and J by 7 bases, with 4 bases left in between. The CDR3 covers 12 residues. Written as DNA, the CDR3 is TGTGCCAGCAGCCAAGACTTGAATGAGCAGTTCTTC. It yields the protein CASSQDLNEQFF.

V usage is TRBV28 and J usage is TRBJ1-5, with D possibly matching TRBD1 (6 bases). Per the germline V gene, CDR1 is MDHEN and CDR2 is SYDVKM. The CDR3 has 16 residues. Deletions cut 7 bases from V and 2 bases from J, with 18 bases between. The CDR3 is CASKGQKGGGNQPQHF. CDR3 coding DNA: TGTGCCAGCAAGGGCCAGAAGGGGGGGGGCAATCAGCCCCAGCATTTT.